The present T cell receptor (beta chain) was sequenced within a study of shared clonotypes between healthy human individuals. Using immunoSEQ multiplex PCR, the repertoire was profiled, and TCRdb retains in-frame clones only, with some absent. Among roughly 2,000,000 clones, roughly 95% were seen once, and the ten largest hold around 1.7%. The V segment lost 7 bases and the J segment 2 bases; nucleotides outside the gene matches: 4. Germline V CDR1 and CDR2: SGHDT, YYEEEE. The CDR3 is made up of 15 amino acids. CD8 cells regarded as naive lacked CD45RO, were positively chosen for CCR7, and omitted terminally differentiated effector memory CD45RA+ cells.

Sequences were obtained from naive CD8+ T cells from PBMCs. This receptor was obtained from a man younger than 30 in good health. Some clones in this sample may be carry-over from other donors' samples. The chain joins TRBV5-6 to TRBJ1-5, with 12 nucleotides matching TRBD1. The CDR3: CASVGQGARNQPQHF. The CDR3 region has the DNA TGTGCCAGCGTGGGACAGGGGGCTCGCAATCAGCCCCAGCATTTT.